This T cell receptor beta chain was observed in a study of blood T cells in healthy people across ages. CDR3 length equals 14 residues. V lost 7 bases and J lost 3, with 18 bases in between. CDR1 SQVTM and CDR2 ANQGSEA come from the germline V gene. A second PCR, run for about 6 to 12 cycles, used a sample-barcoded 5' primer plus a J-beta primer mix. TCRdb re-called the 5' RACE reads with MiXCR, one entry per CDR3 protein. The sample contains 700,000 to 950,000 distinct CDR3 sequences, 58% of which appear only once. This receptor was obtained from a man aged 25-45 years in good health. The chain combines TRBV29-1 with TRBJ1-2, with a weak D call TRBD1 (6 bases). Sequences were obtained from blood. In DNA, the CDR3 is TGCAGCGCAGTAGGGGGGAAAAGTGACTATGGCTACACCTTC. Translation: CSAVGGKSDYGYTF.